One sample yielded the 16 T cell receptor beta chains listed below, sequenced in a study of blood T cell repertoires in COVID-19. The data were produced by immunoSEQ multiplex PCR, yet TCRdb's version contains in-frame clones alone and is incomplete. This sample carries roughly 150,000 clones, around 80% of them seen once, and the ten largest clones take around 5%. The sample taken for sequencing was PBMCs or T cells enriched from blood (not recorded which). Every receptor here comes from a man aged 70 or older who had been exposed to COVID-19.

The J gene is TRBJ2-3, the V gene TRBV4-3; D is ambiguous. The germline V and J ends were trimmed by 1 base and 1 base, with 9 bases remaining between them. The CDR3 sequence is 15 residues long. CDR1 LGHNA and CDR2 YSLEER come from the germline V gene. CDR3 nucleotides: TGCGCCAGCAGCCAAGCTGGTACACGCACAGATACGCAGTATTTT. Translation gives CASSQAGTRTDTQYF.

The rearrangement uses TRBV12-3 or TRBV12-4 and TRBJ2-5, with D maybe TRBD2 (5 bases). CDR3 length: 13 residues. V was clipped by 1 base and J by 3 bases, with 6 bases between them. CDR3 in amino acids: CASSLVGEETQYF. Here the CDR3 DNA reads TGTGCCAGCAGTTTAGTCGGGGAAGAGACCCAGTACTTC.

The rearrangement joins TRBV6-5 to TRBJ1-1; no reliable D call. Germline assignment: CDR1 MNHEY and CDR2 SVGAGI. This CDR3 comprises 13 residues. The V end lost 6 bases, the J end lost 1 base, and 9 bases lay between the germline ends. The DNA for the CDR3 is TGTGCCAGCAGCCTGAACAGGAACACTGAAGCTTTCTTT. Its protein is CASSLNRNTEAFF.

The chain recombines TRBV10-3 with TRBJ1-1; D unresolved. Germline CDR1 reads ENHRY; CDR2 reads SYGVKD. Trimming cost V 11 bases and J 4 bases, with 11 bases left between them. The CDR3 spans 11 residues. The CDR3 is CASRRGTEAFF. Written as DNA, the CDR3 is TGTGCCTCCCGCCGGGGCACTGAAGCTTTCTTT.

This clone appeared once. The genes are TRBV29-1 and TRBJ2-3, with TRBD1 as a possible D gene (5 bases). V lost 2 bases, J lost 0 bases, and 12 bases lay in between. The CDR3 has 15 amino acids. Germline loops: CDR1 SQVTM, CDR2 ANQGSEA. The CDR3, as DNA: TGCAGCGTTGAATCGACAGTCACTAGCACAGATACGCAGTATTTT. Translated, it gives CSVESTVTSTDTQYF.

This chain joins TRBV28 and TRBJ2-1, with D possibly TRBD2 on 5 matching bases. Trimming removed 2 bases at V and 10 bases at J, with 15 bases between. The germline CDR1 and CDR2 sequences are MDHEN and SYDVKM. CDR3 size: 14 residues. CDR3 DNA: TGTGCCAGCAGTTTACCGCCTATTAGAGGGGAGCAGTTCTTC. Translation gives CASSLPPIRGEQFF.

V is TRBV7-9 and J is TRBJ2-1; D may be TRBD1 (7 bases). This CDR3 comprises 16 residues. V lost 1 base and J lost 7, with 17 bases in between. Germline V CDR1 and CDR2: SEHNR, FQNEAQ (reference sequence). The CDR3 DNA is TGTGCCAGCAGCTTAGGAAAGTTGACAGGGAGGAATGAGCAGTTCTTC. Protein: CASSLGKLTGRNEQFF.

The chain couples TRBV6-2 or TRBV6-3 to TRBJ1-5, with a weak D call TRBD1 (5 bases). Germline CDR1 MNHEY, CDR2 SVGEGT. Trimming stripped 0 bases from V and 5 bases from J, with 11 bases between. The CDR3 totals 15 residues. CDR3 loop: CASSYSDPGYQPQHF. CDR3 DNA: TGTGCCAGCAGTTACTCAGACCCAGGGTATCAGCCCCAGCATTTT.

The chain joins TRBV5-4 to TRBJ2-3; 7 bases align to TRBD2. V was pared by 0 bases and J by 4 bases, with 14 bases of the junction left unmatched. This CDR3 region has 18 residues. From germline, CDR1 is SGHNT and CDR2 YYREEE (reference sequence). CDR3 amino acids: CASSLDVLGGRGSDTQYF. CDR3 DNA: TGTGCCAGCAGCTTGGACGTTTTAGGCGGGAGAGGGTCAGATACGCAGTATTTT.

The chain recombines TRBV3-1 (or the pseudogene TRBV3-2) with TRBJ2-4, with a possible D match to TRBD1 (6 bases). V shed 4 bases and J shed 15 bases, with 19 bases lying between them. CDR1 is LGHDT, CDR2 YNNKEL, per germline (reference sequence). There are 13 residues in the CDR3. CDR3 coding DNA: TGTGCCAGCAGCCCCCGACAGATCAGGGGTGGGTACTTC. It is translated as CASSPRQIRGGYF.

This clone was counted a few times. The V gene is TRBV7-6, the J gene TRBJ2-7; 7 bases line up with TRBD1. The CDR3 is 13 amino acids. V shed 3 bases, J shed 1 base, and the junction held 0 bases outside the gene matches. CDR1 is SGHVS, CDR2 FNYEAQ, per germline. CDR3 residues: CASSLDRSYEQYF. The CDR3 DNA follows: TGTGCCAGCAGCTTGGACAGGTCCTACGAGCAGTACTTC.

The V and J genes are TRBV28 and TRBJ2-7, with D unresolved. Trimming removed 4 bases at V and 3 bases at J, with 22 bases between. This CDR3 has 17 residues. CDR1 is MDHEN and CDR2 is SYDVKM in the germline V gene. CDR3 sequence: CASSSILPSTRNYEQYF. The CDR3 DNA follows: TGTGCCAGCAGTTCAATCCTCCCCTCGACAAGGAACTACGAGCAGTACTTC.

This CDR3 reads CASSRPGQGYGYTF. In nucleotides, the CDR3 is TGCGCCAGCAGCCGTCCGGGACAGGGATATGGCTACACCTTC. This sequence joins TRBV5-1 and TRBJ1-2, with 9 bases matching TRBD1. The CDR3 is 14 amino acids. CDR1 and CDR2 from the germline V gene are SGHRS and YFSETQ. Trimming took 4 bases from V and 5 from J; bases not matched to a gene: 6.

In its sample, this clone was seen a few times. The chain has TRBV15 and TRBJ1-5; a possible D gene is TRBD1 (5 bases). The germline V gene encodes CDR1 LNHNV and CDR2 YYDKDF (reference sequence). Trimming pared 6 bases from V and 7 bases from J, leaving 19 bases between. The CDR3 spans 15 residues. CDR3 DNA: TGTGCCACCAGTAATGCGACAGTGTGGCGGCAGCCCCAGCATTTT. It yields the protein CATSNATVWRQPQHF.

This chain uses TRBV7-2 with TRBJ1-2, with TRBD1 identical over 7 bases. Germline V gene sequence: CDR1 SGHTA, CDR2 FQGNSA. This CDR3 is 14 amino acids long. V was clipped by 7 bases and J by 7 bases; unmatched bases: 12. Here the CDR3 reads CASTSDRNSFGYTF. The CDR3 DNA is TGTGCCAGCACCTCGGACAGGAACTCCTTTGGCTACACCTTC.

The chain is built from TRBV5-1 and TRBJ2-3; 7 bases line up with TRBD1. This CDR3 spans 14 amino acids. In germline, CDR1 is SGHRS, CDR2 YFSETQ. V lost 4 bases and J lost 2; bases outside the gene matches: 4. CDR3 sequence (DNA): TGCGCCAGCAGCAGGGGGCCGGACACAGATACGCAGTATTTT. This translates into CASSRGPDTDTQYF.